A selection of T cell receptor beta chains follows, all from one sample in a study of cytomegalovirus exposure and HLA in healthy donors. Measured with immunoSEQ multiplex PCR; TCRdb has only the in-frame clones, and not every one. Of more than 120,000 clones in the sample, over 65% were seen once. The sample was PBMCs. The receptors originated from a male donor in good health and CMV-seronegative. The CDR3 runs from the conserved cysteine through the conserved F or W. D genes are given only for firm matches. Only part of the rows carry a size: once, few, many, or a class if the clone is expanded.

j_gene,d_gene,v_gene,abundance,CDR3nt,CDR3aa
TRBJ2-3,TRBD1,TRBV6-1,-,TGTGCCAGCAGCGAAACAGGGGGAGGATCAGATACGCAGTATTTT,CASSETGGGSDTQYF
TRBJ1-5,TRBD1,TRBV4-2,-,TGTGCCAGCAGCCACGGGACAGATAATCAGCCCCAGCATTTT,CASSHGTDNQPQHF
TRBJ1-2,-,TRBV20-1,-,TGCAGTGCTAGAGATCGGGTCGGCTACACCTTC,CSARDRVGYTF
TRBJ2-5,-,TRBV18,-,TGTGCCAGCTCTCTGTACCAAGAGACCCAGTACTTC,CASSLYQETQYF
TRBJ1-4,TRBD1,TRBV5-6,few,TGTGCCAGCAGCCCACAGGGGGTTAATGAAAAACTGTTTTTT,CASSPQGVNEKLFF
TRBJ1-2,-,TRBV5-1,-,TGCGCCAGCAGCACCGAGAACTATGGCTACACCTTC,CASSTENYGYTF
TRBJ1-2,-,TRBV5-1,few,TGCGCCAGCAGCGTGACAGCCCGGAAGGATGGCTACACCTTC,CASSVTARKDGYTF
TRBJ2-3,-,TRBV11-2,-,TGTGCCAGCAGCCCTCCGGTCGGGTTCACAGATACGCAGTATTTT,CASSPPVGFTDTQYF
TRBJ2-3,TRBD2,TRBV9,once,TGTGCCAGCAGCGTAGCGGGAGGGAGCACAGATACGCAGTATTTT,CASSVAGGSTDTQYF
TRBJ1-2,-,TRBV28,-,TGTGCCAGCAGCCCCCCGTCCGTTTGTCGCTACACCTTC,CASSPPSVCRYTF
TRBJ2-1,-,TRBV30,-,TGTGCCTGGAGTTCAAGCCTAAGATCGGGTGAGCAGTTCTTC,CAWSSSLRSGEQFF
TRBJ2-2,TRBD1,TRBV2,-,TGTGCCAGCCGACAGGGATCCGGGGAGCTGTTTTTT,CASRQGSGELFF
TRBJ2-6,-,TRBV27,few,TGTGCCAGCAGTTTATATGGAGGGACTGGGGCCAACGTCCTGACTTTC,CASSLYGGTGANVLTF
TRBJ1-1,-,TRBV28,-,TGTGCCAGCAGCCCTGGAAGCGCCCTTGAAGCTTTCTTT,CASSPGSALEAFF
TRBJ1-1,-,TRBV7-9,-,TGTGCCAGCGGCCCCCCCCACGGGAACGAAGCTTTCTTT,CASGPPHGNEAFF
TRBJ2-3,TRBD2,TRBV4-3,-,TGCGCCAGCAGCTCCGGGACTAGCGGCACAGATACGCAGTATTTT,CASSSGTSGTDTQYF
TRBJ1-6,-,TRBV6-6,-,TGTGCCAGCAGTTACAGGAGCTCCTATAATTCACCCCTCCACTTT,CASSYRSSYNSPLHF
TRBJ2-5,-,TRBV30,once,TGTGCCTGGAGTGCTGGGGCTACTACATTTGCGACCCAGTACTTC,CAWSAGATTFATQYF
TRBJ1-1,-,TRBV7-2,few,TGTGCCAGCAGCTTGGGACACCTTTTAATGAACACTGAAGCTTTCTTT,CASSLGHLLMNTEAFF
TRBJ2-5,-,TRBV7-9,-,TGTGCCAGCAGCCTAGACAGGAGGGGCGTACCTCAAGAGACCCAGTACTTC,CASSLDRRGVPQETQYF
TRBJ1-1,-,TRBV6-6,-,TGTGCCAGCAGTTACGAGCCCTCGACTCGGAACACTGAAGCTTTCTTT,CASSYEPSTRNTEAFF